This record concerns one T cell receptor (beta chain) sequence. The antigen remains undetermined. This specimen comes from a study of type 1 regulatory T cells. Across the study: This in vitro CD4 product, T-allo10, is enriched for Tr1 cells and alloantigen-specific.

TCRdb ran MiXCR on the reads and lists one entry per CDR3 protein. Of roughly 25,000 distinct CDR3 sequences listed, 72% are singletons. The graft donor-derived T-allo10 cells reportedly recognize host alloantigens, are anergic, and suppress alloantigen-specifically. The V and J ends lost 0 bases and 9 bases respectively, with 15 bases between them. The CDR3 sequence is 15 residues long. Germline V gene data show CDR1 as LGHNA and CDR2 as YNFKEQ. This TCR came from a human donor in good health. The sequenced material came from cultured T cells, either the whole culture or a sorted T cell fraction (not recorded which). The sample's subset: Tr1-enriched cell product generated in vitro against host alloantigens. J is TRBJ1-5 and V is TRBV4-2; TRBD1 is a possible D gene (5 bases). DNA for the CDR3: TGTGCCAGCAGCCAAGATTCCACAGGCGGGCGGCCCCAGCATTTT. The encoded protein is CASSQDSTGGRPQHF.